These 20 T cell receptor beta chains originate from one sample sequenced in a study of blood T cell repertoires in COVID-19. Profiling relied on immunoSEQ multiplex PCR, and the TCRdb table lists in-frame clones only, not all of them. The sample lists about 170,000 clones; approximately 86% were seen once. Source material: peripheral blood. The source of these receptors is a man in his sixties with COVID-19, enrolled during active disease.

The chain combines TRBV4-3 with TRBJ1-2, with TRBD1 as a possible D gene (6 bases). This CDR3 has 17 amino acids. From germline, CDR1 is LGHNA and CDR2 YSLEER. Trimming left V 0 bases short and J 8 bases short, with 22 bases between. The CDR3 sequence: CASSQDSVSAGAGGYTF. The DNA for the CDR3 is TGCGCCAGCAGCCAAGATAGCGTGTCCGCAGGGGCGGGCGGCTACACCTTC.

This chain connects TRBV7-2 to TRBJ1-1; no definite D call. V dropped 8 bases and J dropped 1 base, with 11 bases sitting between them. The germline V gene has CDR1 SGHTA and CDR2 FQGNSA. This CDR3 contains 13 residues. The CDR3 region has the DNA TGTGCCAGCGAGTCCATGCCGAACACTGAAGCTTTCTTT. This sequence encodes CASESMPNTEAFF.

This clone was counted a single time. This chain uses TRBV21-1 with TRBJ2-3; the D call in the table, TRBD1, was not verified against the DNA. TRBV21-1 is recorded as a pseudogene. The CDR3 is made up of 15 amino acids. CDR3 nucleotide sequence: TGTGCCAGCAGCGGACAGGGCCTCCGTGCAGATACGCAGTATTTT. Protein sequence: CASSGQGLRADTQYF.

The V and J genes are TRBV5-4 and TRBJ1-6; the D gene is possibly TRBD1 (5 bases). The V gene lost 4 bases and the J gene lost 8 bases, with 16 bases spanning the gap. The CDR3 length is 15 residues. Germline assignment: CDR1 SGHNT and CDR2 YYREEE (reference sequence). The CDR3 spells CASSGAGGKDSPLHF. CDR3 in DNA: TGTGCCAGCAGCGGGGCGGGAGGGAAGGATTCACCCCTCCACTTT.

This clone was detected only once. V and J are TRBV11-3 and TRBJ1-2, with a tentative D call TRBD1 (5 bases). CDR3 length: 14 residues. CDR1 and CDR2 (germline): SGHNT, YENEEA. Trimming removed 5 bases at V and 1 base at J, with 11 bases between. The CDR3: CASSIGDYNYGYTF. The CDR3 DNA is TGTGCCAGCAGCATAGGGGACTATAACTATGGCTACACCTTC. The whole variable domain, remainder taken from reference TRBV11-3 and TRBJ1-2, is EAGVVQSPRYKIIEKKQPVAFWCNPISGHNTLYWYLQNLGQGPELLIRYENEEAVDDSQLPKDRFSAERLKGVDSTLKIQPAELGDSAVYLCASSIGDYNYGYTFGSGTRLTVV.

The V call is TRBV4-1, the J call TRBJ2-3, with D perhaps matching TRBD1 (5 bases). The CDR3 has 14 amino acids. V gave up 1 base and J gave up 1 base, with 6 bases separating them. From germline, CDR1 is MGHRA and CDR2 YSYEKL. CDR3: CASSQVQGTDTQYF. Written as DNA, the CDR3 is TGCGCCAGCAGCCAAGTACAGGGCACAGATACGCAGTATTTT.

The rearrangement uses TRBV18 and TRBJ2-2; D might be TRBD2 (5 bases). V was trimmed by 3 bases and J by 7 bases, leaving 9 bases between them. The germline V gene has CDR1 KGHSH and CDR2 LQKENI. This CDR3 contains 13 residues. CDR3 residues: CASSPSGYGELFF. DNA for the CDR3: TGTGCCAGCTCACCTTCGGGGTACGGGGAGCTGTTTTTT.

V and J are TRBV7-2 and TRBJ2-5, with 9 bases lining up with TRBD1. The V gene end was trimmed by 5 bases and the J gene end by 5 bases; junction bases not matched to a gene: 9. From germline, CDR1 is SGHTA and CDR2 FQGNSA. This CDR3 spans 15 amino acids. Written as DNA, the CDR3 is TGTGCCAGCAGCCTAGGACAGGGGAGAGGGGAGACCCAGTACTTC. Translating gives CASSLGQGRGETQYF.

The chain links TRBV3-1 (or the pseudogene TRBV3-2) to TRBJ1-5; D perhaps matches TRBD1 (5 bases). The CDR3 covers 15 residues. V was shortened by 0 bases and J by 6 bases, with 12 bases between the two germline ends. Germline V gene sequence: CDR1 LGHDT, CDR2 YNNKEL (reference sequence). The CDR3 is CASSQDSGSGQPQHF. For the CDR3, the DNA is TGTGCCAGCAGCCAAGACTCAGGGTCGGGTCAGCCCCAGCATTTT.

The chain uses TRBV19 and TRBJ1-1, with 8 bases aligning to TRBD1. This CDR3 has 14 residues. The J segment lost 5 bases and the V segment lost 9 bases, leaving 11 bases of the junction unmatched. The germline V gene has CDR1 LNHDA and CDR2 SQIVND (reference sequence). CDR3 coding DNA: TGTGCCAGCGGACAGGGTGTTTGGGGGACTGAAGCTTTCTTT. Protein sequence: CASGQGVWGTEAFF.

The CDR3 nucleotides read TGTGCCAGCAGTGAACCAGGGGGCGGAAACACCATATATTTT. Its protein product is CASSEPGGGNTIYF. This sequence joins TRBV25-1 and TRBJ1-3; 8 bases agree with TRBD1. Trimming removed 2 bases from V and 4 bases from J; junction bases left unmatched: 1. Per germline, CDR1 MGHDK and CDR2 SYGVNS. This CDR3 is built from 14 residues.

The chain links TRBV7-9 to TRBJ1-6, with a possible D match to TRBD1 (5 bases). The length of the CDR3 is 20 residues. Trimming pared 7 bases from V and 0 bases from J, leaving 25 bases between. CDR1 SEHNR and CDR2 FQNEAQ come from the germline V gene (reference sequence). Here the CDR3 DNA reads TGTGCCAGCACCTCCCTAGCTTGGGGGGTCTTTCACTCCTATAATTCACCCCTCCACTTT. Residues: CASTSLAWGVFHSYNSPLHF.

The V gene is TRBV7-9, the J gene TRBJ2-2; 8 bases fit TRBD2. This CDR3 is 16 amino acids long. The V and J ends lost 2 bases and 5 bases, in that order; junction bases with no gene match: 7. In germline, CDR1 is SEHNR, CDR2 FQNEAQ (reference sequence). The CDR3 region has the DNA TGTGCCAGCAGCTTATATGTCGGGAGGGCGACCGGGGAGCTGTTTTTT. Protein sequence: CASSLYVGRATGELFF.

This chain joins TRBV2 and TRBJ1-5, with TRBD1 as a possible D gene (5 bases). This CDR3 comprises 19 residues. Germline CDR1 SNHLY, CDR2 FYNNEI. V was shortened by 0 bases and J by 3 bases, with 21 bases between the two germline ends. CDR3 loop: CASSEALPVGEEVNQPQHF. Written as DNA, the CDR3 is TGTGCCAGCAGTGAAGCGCTTCCGGTAGGGGAAGAGGTCAATCAGCCCCAGCATTTT.

This clone has more than one count but fewer than ten. This chain joins TRBV11-3 and TRBJ2-7, with 9 bases matching TRBD1. Germline V lookup: CDR1 SGHNT, CDR2 YENEEA. V shed 6 bases, J shed 0 bases, and the junction held 6 bases outside the gene matches. The CDR3 consists of 15 residues. For the CDR3, the DNA is TGTGCCAGCAGAAAGGACAGGGGCCGCTCCTACGAGCAGTACTTC. Protein sequence: CASRKDRGRSYEQYF.

This rearrangement joins TRBV6-5 to TRBJ2-2; TRBD1 agrees at 8 bases. V lost 5 bases, J lost 6 bases, and 8 bases stayed unmatched. The CDR3 is made up of 15 amino acids. Germline V gene lookup returns CDR1 MNHEY and CDR2 SVGAGI. In DNA, the CDR3 is TGTGCCAGCAGTCTTGGACAGGGCGCATCCGGGGAGCTGTTTTTT. Translation: CASSLGQGASGELFF.

V usage is TRBV7-9 and J usage is TRBJ1-6; no firm D call. The CDR3 is 14 amino acids. Germline V lookup: CDR1 SEHNR, CDR2 FQNEAQ (reference sequence). Trimming left V 5 bases short and J 0 bases short, with 5 bases between. CDR3 protein: CASSPGSYNSPLHF. The CDR3 DNA is TGTGCCAGCAGCCCCGGCTCCTATAATTCACCCCTCCACTTT.

The chain uses TRBV27 and TRBJ1-4, with a possible D match to TRBD1 (5 bases). CDR1 and CDR2 from the germline V gene are MNHEY and SMNVEV (reference sequence). The CDR3 covers 13 residues. V lost 6 bases and J 6 bases, leaving 11 bases between the germline ends. The CDR3 DNA follows: TGTGCCAGCAGGGGAGGGACGGATGAAAAACTGTTTTTT. Translating gives CASRGGTDEKLFF.

A single count supports this clone. CDR3 amino acids: CATERQGAPLNYNEQFF. DNA for the CDR3: TGTGCCACCGAACGACAGGGGGCCCCTCTAAATTACAATGAGCAGTTCTTC. This chain links TRBV6-4 with TRBJ2-1; 10 bases are shared with TRBD1. This CDR3 has 17 residues. Germline V CDR1 and CDR2: MRHNA, SNTAGT. V lost 10 bases to trimming and J lost 4 bases; unmatched junction nucleotides: 16.

The V gene is TRBV14, the J gene TRBJ2-7, with 8 bases identical to TRBD1. This CDR3 has 15 amino acids. V was clipped by 1 base and J by 3 bases; unmatched bases: 5. Germline V CDR1 and CDR2: SGHDN, FVKESK. The CDR3 nucleotides read TGTGCCAGCAGCCAAGGGACAGGGAGCTTCTACGAGCAGTACTTC. Its translation: CASSQGTGSFYEQYF.